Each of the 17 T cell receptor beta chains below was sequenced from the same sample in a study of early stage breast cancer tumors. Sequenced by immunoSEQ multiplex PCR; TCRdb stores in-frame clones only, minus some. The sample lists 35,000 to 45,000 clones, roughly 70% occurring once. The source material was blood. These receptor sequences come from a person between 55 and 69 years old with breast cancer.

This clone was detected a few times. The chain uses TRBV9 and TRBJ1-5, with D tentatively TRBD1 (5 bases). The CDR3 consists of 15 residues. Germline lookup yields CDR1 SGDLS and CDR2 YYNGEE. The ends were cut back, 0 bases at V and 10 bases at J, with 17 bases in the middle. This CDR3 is CASSVGSWGMGPQHF. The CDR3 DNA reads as TGTGCCAGCAGCGTAGGTAGTTGGGGGATGGGTCCCCAGCATTTT.

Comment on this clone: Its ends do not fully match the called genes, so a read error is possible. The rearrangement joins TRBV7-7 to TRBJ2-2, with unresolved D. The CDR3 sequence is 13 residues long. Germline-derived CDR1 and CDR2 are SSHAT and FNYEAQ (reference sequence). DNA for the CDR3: TGTGCTAGCAGCTTTTCGAACACCGGGGAGCTGTTTTTT. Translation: CASSFSNTGELFF.

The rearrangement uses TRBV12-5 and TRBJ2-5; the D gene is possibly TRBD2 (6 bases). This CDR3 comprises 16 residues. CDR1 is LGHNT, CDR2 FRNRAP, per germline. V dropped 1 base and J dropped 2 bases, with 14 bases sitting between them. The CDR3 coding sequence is TGTGCTAGTGGTTTGGGCGGAGGGACGGTACAAGAGACCCAGTACTTC. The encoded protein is CASGLGGGTVQETQYF.

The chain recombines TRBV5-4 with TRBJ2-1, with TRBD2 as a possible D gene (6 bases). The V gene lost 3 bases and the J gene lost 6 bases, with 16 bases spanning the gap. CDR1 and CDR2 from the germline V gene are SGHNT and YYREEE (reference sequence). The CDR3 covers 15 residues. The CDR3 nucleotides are TGTGCCAGCAGCTCCGGCGGGGCCCCCCCCAATGAGCAGTTCTTC. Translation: CASSSGGAPPNEQFF.

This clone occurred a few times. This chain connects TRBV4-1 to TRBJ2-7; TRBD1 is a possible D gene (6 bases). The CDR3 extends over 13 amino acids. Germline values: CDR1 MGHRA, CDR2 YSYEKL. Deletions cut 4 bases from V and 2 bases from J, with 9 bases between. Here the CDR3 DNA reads TGCGCCAGCAGCCTAGACAGGACCTACGAGCAGTACTTC. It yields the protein CASSLDRTYEQYF.

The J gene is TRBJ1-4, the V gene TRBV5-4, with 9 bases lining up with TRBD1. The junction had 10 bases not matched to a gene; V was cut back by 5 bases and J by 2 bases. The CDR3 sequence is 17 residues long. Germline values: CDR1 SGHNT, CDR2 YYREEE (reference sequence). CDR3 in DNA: TGTGCCAGCAGACCCGGGACAGGGTTGGGGACTAATGAAAAACTGTTTTTT. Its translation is CASRPGTGLGTNEKLFF. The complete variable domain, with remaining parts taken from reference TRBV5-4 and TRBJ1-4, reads ETGVTQSPTHLIKTRGQQVTLRCSSQSGHNTVSWYQQALGQGPQFIFQYYREEENGRGNFPPRFSGLQFPNYSSELNVNALELDDSALYLCASRPGTGLGTNEKLFFGSGTQLSVL.

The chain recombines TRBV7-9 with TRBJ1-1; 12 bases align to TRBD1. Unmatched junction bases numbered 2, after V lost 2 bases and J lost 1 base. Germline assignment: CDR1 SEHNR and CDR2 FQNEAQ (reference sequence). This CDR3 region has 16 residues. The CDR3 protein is CASSLTGQGANTEAFF. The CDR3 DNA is TGTGCCAGCAGCTTAACGGGACAGGGGGCGAACACTGAAGCTTTCTTT.

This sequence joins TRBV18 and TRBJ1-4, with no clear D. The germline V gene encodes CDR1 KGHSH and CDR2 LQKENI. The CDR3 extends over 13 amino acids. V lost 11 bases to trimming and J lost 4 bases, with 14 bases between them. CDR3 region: CAGSVGLNEKLFF. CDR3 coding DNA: TGTGCCGGATCGGTCGGCCTTAATGAAAAACTGTTTTTT.

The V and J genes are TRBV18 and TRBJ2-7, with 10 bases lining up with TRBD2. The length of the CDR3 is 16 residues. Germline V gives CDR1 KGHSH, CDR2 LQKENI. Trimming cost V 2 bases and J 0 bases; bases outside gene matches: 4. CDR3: CASSPRTSGFSYEQYF. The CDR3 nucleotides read TGTGCCAGCTCACCAAGGACTAGCGGCTTCTCCTACGAGCAGTACTTC.

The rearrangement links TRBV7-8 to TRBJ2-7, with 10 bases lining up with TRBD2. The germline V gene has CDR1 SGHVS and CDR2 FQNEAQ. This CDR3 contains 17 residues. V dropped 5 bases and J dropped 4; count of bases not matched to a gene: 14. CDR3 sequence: CASSPLRGTSADYEQYF. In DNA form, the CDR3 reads TGTGCCAGCAGCCCACTGAGGGGGACTAGCGCTGATTACGAGCAGTACTTC.

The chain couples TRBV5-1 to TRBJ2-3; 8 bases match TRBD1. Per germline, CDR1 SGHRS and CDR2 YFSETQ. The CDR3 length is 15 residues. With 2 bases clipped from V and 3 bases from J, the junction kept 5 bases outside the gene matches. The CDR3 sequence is CASSFWDRPTDTQYF. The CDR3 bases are TGCGCCAGCAGCTTTTGGGACAGGCCAACAGATACGCAGTATTTT. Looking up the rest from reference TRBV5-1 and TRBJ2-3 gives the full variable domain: KAGVTQTPRYLIKTRGQQVTLSCSPISGHRSVSWYQQTPGQGLQFLFEYFSETQRNKGNFPGRFSGRQFSNSRSEMNVSTLELGDSALYLCASSFWDRPTDTQYFGPGTRLTVL.

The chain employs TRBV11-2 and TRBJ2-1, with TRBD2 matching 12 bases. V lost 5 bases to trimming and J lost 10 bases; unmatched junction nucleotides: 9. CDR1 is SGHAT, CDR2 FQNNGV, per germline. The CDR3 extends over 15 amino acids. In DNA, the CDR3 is TGTGCCAGCAGCAACCTAGCGGGGGGGCGTGGGGAGCAGTTCTTC. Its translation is CASSNLAGGRGEQFF.

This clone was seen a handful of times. The CDR3 loop is CASSPRTVAGHEQYF. CDR3 sequence (DNA): TGTGCCAGCAGCCCTCGGACGGTAGCAGGCCACGAGCAGTACTTC. The chain combines TRBV13 with TRBJ2-7; no firm D call. Germline V lookup: CDR1 PRHDT, CDR2 FYEKMQ (reference sequence). With 5 bases removed from V and 5 bases from J, the gap between germline ends came to 19 bases. The CDR3 consists of 15 residues.

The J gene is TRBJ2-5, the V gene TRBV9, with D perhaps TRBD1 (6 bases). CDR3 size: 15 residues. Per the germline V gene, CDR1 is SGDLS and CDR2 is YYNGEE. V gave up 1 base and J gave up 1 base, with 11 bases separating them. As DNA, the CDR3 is TGTGCCAGCAGCGTATCCGGGACAACCCAAGAGACCCAGTACTTC. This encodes CASSVSGTTQETQYF.

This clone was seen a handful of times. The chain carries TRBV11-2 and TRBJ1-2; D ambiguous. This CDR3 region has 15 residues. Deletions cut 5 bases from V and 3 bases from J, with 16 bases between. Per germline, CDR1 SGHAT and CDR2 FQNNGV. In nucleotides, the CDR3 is TGTGCCAGCAGCCCGGTTGGGAGGGCGGACTATGGCTACACCTTC. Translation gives CASSPVGRADYGYTF.

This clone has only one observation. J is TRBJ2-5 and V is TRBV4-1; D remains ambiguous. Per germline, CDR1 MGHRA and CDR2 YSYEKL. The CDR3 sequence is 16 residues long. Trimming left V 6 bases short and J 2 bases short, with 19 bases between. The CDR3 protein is CASSKTLGQRQETQYF. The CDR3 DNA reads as TGCGCCAGCAGTAAAACCCTTGGGCAGAGACAAGAGACCCAGTACTTC.

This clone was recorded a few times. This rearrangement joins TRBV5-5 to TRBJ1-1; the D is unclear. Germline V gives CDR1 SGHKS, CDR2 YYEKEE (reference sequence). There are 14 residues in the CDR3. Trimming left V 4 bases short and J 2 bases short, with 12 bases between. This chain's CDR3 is CASSPPRFNTEAFF. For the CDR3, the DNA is TGTGCCAGCAGCCCGCCCCGATTTAACACTGAAGCTTTCTTT.